Each of the 31 T cell receptor beta chains below was sequenced from the same sample in a study of a mutant IDH1 vaccine in newly diagnosed glioma. Measured with immunoSEQ multiplex PCR; TCRdb has only the in-frame clones, and not every one. The sample records roughly 68,000 clones, roughly 71% being singletons. These receptors' targets are unknown. The time point is: week 35, safety follow-up. Topical imiquimod accompanied each vaccine dose, which consisted of 300 ug of mutant IDH1 20-mer peptide. The source material was PBMCs, sampled from a glioma patient whose treatment included an IDH1 peptide vaccine. The receptors stem from a man aged 45-65 years with glioma.

This clone has just a few counts. The rearrangement uses TRBV19 and TRBJ1-2, with D hard to call. Trimming left V 4 bases short and J 4 bases short, with 10 bases between. Germline V lookup: CDR1 LNHDA, CDR2 SQIVND (reference sequence). The CDR3 loop spans 13 amino acids. CDR3 amino acids: CASSKQEGYGYTF. The DNA for the CDR3 is TGTGCCAGTAGTAAGCAGGAGGGCTATGGCTACACCTTC. The whole variable domain, filled in from reference TRBV19 and TRBJ1-2, reads DGGITQSPKYLFRKEGQNVTLSCEQNLNHDAMYWYRQDPGQGLRLIYYSQIVNDFQKGDIAEGYSVSREKKESFPLTVTSAQKNPTAFYLCASSKQEGYGYTFGSGTRLTVV.

This clone appeared a few times. This chain links TRBV11-2 with TRBJ1-2, with a tentative D call TRBD1 (5 bases). V shed 5 bases and J shed 5 bases, with 15 bases lying between them. The germline V gene has CDR1 SGHAT and CDR2 FQNNGV. The CDR3 runs to 14 residues. The chain's CDR3 is CASSVSGTDYGYTF. CDR3 DNA sequence: TGTGCCAGCAGCGTCTCCGGGACGGATTATGGCTACACCTTC.

By its share, this clone is medium-sized. The J gene is TRBJ2-7, the V gene TRBV5-4; 7 nucleotides line up with TRBD1. There are 15 residues in the CDR3. V trimming: 3 bases; J trimming: 0 bases; junction bases outside the gene matches: 6. Germline CDR1 reads SGHNT; CDR2 reads YYREEE (reference sequence). The CDR3 nucleotides read TGTGCCAGCAGCTCAGGGGACAGACTCTCCTACGAGCAGTACTTC. Amino acid sequence: CASSSGDRLSYEQYF.

This clone is deemed medium-sized. V is TRBV4-1 and J is TRBJ1-1, with a possible D match to TRBD1 (5 bases). Trimming took off 0 bases at V and 1 base at J, with 12 bases between the two ends. Germline values: CDR1 MGHRA, CDR2 YSYEKL. CDR3 length: 16 residues. The CDR3 region has the DNA TGCGCCAGCAGCCAAGACTCAGGGTTGGGGAACACTGAAGCTTTCTTT. Translating it yields CASSQDSGLGNTEAFF.

The chain combines TRBV5-4 with TRBJ1-4; 7 bases agree with TRBD1. The V segment lost 5 bases and the J segment 5 bases; nucleotides outside the gene matches: 6. CDR1 is SGHNT and CDR2 is YYREEE in the germline V gene (reference sequence). The CDR3 loop spans 14 amino acids. CDR3 in DNA: TGTGCCAGCAGTGGATCGGACAGGAATGAAAAACTGTTTTTT. Translated, it gives CASSGSDRNEKLFF.

The chain has TRBV5-1 and TRBJ2-1, with a tentative D call TRBD2 (7 bases). V was trimmed by 0 bases and J by 7 bases, leaving 11 bases between them. Germline CDR1 SGHRS, CDR2 YFSETQ. CDR3 length: 14 residues. The CDR3: CASSLGGGLNEQFF. The CDR3 DNA sequence: TGCGCCAGCAGCTTGGGGGGGGGCCTGAATGAGCAGTTCTTC.

The chain links TRBV15 to TRBJ1-2, with a tentative D call TRBD1 (6 bases). The germline gives CDR1 LNHNV, CDR2 YYDKDF (reference sequence). The CDR3 has 13 residues. Trimming removed 3 bases from V and 1 base from J, with 6 bases in between. The CDR3 nucleotides read TGTGCCACCAGCAGGGACAGTAACTATGGCTACACCTTC. Its protein product is CATSRDSNYGYTF. Combining the CDR3 with reference TRBV15 and TRBJ1-2 gives the whole variable domain DAMVIQNPRYQVTQFGKPVTLSCSQTLNHNVMYWYQQKSSQAPKLLFHYYDKDFNNEADTPDNFQSRRPNTSFCFLDIRSPGLGDTAMYLCATSRDSNYGYTFGSGTRLTVV.

This chain joins TRBV18 and TRBJ2-5, with 9 bases identical to TRBD1. The germline gives CDR1 KGHSH, CDR2 LQKENI. The length of the CDR3 is 16 residues. The V gene end was trimmed by 2 bases and the J gene end by 5 bases; junction bases not matched to a gene: 9. The CDR3 spells CASSPDSTGGWETQYF. CDR3 bases: TGTGCCAGCTCACCAGATTCGACAGGGGGATGGGAGACCCAGTACTTC.

The rearrangement links TRBV30 to TRBJ2-1; TRBD1 agrees at 9 bases. Germline V CDR1 and CDR2: GTSNPN, SVGIG (reference sequence). CDR3 length: 16 residues. The ends lost 0 bases at V and 4 bases at J; junction bases unmatched: 7. CDR3 sequence: CAWSVQWTGVYNEQFF. As DNA, the CDR3 is TGTGCCTGGAGTGTACAATGGACAGGGGTGTACAATGAGCAGTTCTTC.

This chain uses TRBV28 with TRBJ1-1, with D possibly TRBD1 on 5 matching bases. Germline loops: CDR1 MDHEN, CDR2 SYDVKM. The V end lost 6 bases, the J end lost 10 bases, and 15 bases lay between the germline ends. This CDR3 is 12 amino acids long. CDR3 DNA sequence: TGTGCCAGCAGCCCCCTAACCACAGGAGCTTTCTTT. Amino acid sequence: CASSPLTTGAFF.

V usage is TRBV19 and J usage is TRBJ1-1, with D uncertain. CDR3 length equals 15 residues. Deletions cut 3 bases from V and 1 base from J, with 12 bases between. Germline V gives CDR1 LNHDA, CDR2 SQIVND (reference sequence). The DNA of the CDR3 is TGTGCCAGTAGTATGGCCCTGGCAGAGAACACTGAAGCTTTCTTT. Amino acids: CASSMALAENTEAFF.

The chain links TRBV19 to TRBJ1-5, with D perhaps matching TRBD1 (6 bases). Germline V CDR1 and CDR2: LNHDA, SQIVND (reference sequence). Trimming cost V 6 bases and J 0 bases, with 18 bases left between them. The CDR3 contains 17 residues. CDR3: CASSPHPQGYSNQPQHF. In nucleotides, the CDR3 is TGTGCCAGTAGCCCCCACCCACAGGGTTATAGCAATCAGCCCCAGCATTTT.

The rearrangement uses TRBV4-3 and TRBJ2-7, with D unresolved. The CDR3 consists of 16 residues. CDR1 and CDR2 (germline): LGHNA, YSLEER. V lost 1 base, J lost 3 bases, and 16 bases lay in between. Here the CDR3 DNA reads TGCGCCAGCAGCCAAGCCGACTTGTCCTCGAACTACGAGCAGTACTTC. It specifies CASSQADLSSNYEQYF.

The chain recombines TRBV4-1 with TRBJ2-3; D possibly matches TRBD1 or TRBD2 (5 bases each). This CDR3 comprises 14 residues. V lost 0 bases and J lost 4, with 8 bases in between. Germline V gives CDR1 MGHRA, CDR2 YSYEKL. The CDR3 DNA follows: TGCGCCAGCAGCCAAGAGAGGGGCGCAGATACGCAGTATTTT. Encoded protein: CASSQERGADTQYF.

The rearrangement links TRBV30 to TRBJ2-1; the D is unclear. The CDR3 has 13 amino acids. Deletions cut 0 bases from V and 7 bases from J, with 10 bases between. The germline CDR1 and CDR2 sequences are GTSNPN and SVGIG (reference sequence). DNA for the CDR3: TGTGCCTGGAGTGTAGGTGCGAAAAATGAGCAGTTCTTC. Residues: CAWSVGAKNEQFF.

The rearrangement joins TRBV5-4 to TRBJ2-2; D remains ambiguous. The germline gives CDR1 SGHNT, CDR2 YYREEE (reference sequence). V was shortened by 0 bases and J by 9 bases, with 9 bases between the two germline ends. This CDR3 has 13 residues. CDR3 protein: CASSLGSARELFF. The CDR3 DNA sequence: TGTGCCAGCAGCTTGGGTTCAGCACGGGAGCTGTTTTTT.

CDR3 nucleotide sequence: TGTGCCAGCAGCCCTACACGGGCCGAGGGAGCTTTCTTT. It translates to CASSPTRAEGAFF. The chain combines TRBV11-3 with TRBJ1-1; unclear D gene. The CDR3 is made up of 13 amino acids. The germline gives CDR1 SGHNT, CDR2 YENEEA. V was cut by 5 bases and J by 10 bases, with 17 bases left in between.

The V and J genes are TRBV5-5 and TRBJ1-5; D unclear. CDR3 length: 13 amino acids. The germline V and J ends were trimmed by 0 bases and 6 bases, with 7 bases remaining between them. In germline, CDR1 is SGHKS, CDR2 YYEKEE (reference sequence). The DNA for the CDR3 is TGTGCCAGCAGCTTGGATGGGATTCAGCCCCAGCATTTT. As protein: CASSLDGIQPQHF.

This clone was detected only a few times. The chain uses TRBV19 and TRBJ1-5; D call uncertain. CDR1 is LNHDA and CDR2 is SQIVND in the germline V gene (reference sequence). This CDR3 has 18 amino acids. Trimming removed 0 bases at V and 0 bases at J, with 15 bases between. The CDR3 sequence: CASSIEGRAGHSNQPQHF. The DNA of the CDR3 is TGTGCCAGTAGTATAGAGGGCCGGGCAGGTCATAGCAATCAGCCCCAGCATTTT. Drawing the rest from reference TRBV19 and TRBJ1-5, the complete variable domain is DGGITQSPKYLFRKEGQNVTLSCEQNLNHDAMYWYRQDPGQGLRLIYYSQIVNDFQKGDIAEGYSVSREKKESFPLTVTSAQKNPTAFYLCASSIEGRAGHSNQPQHFGDGTRLSIL.

The chain joins TRBV6-4 to TRBJ1-1; D gene uncertain. V gave up 0 bases and J gave up 1 base, with 15 bases separating them. This CDR3 has 17 residues. CDR1 MRHNA and CDR2 SNTAGT come from the germline V gene. CDR3 nucleotides: TGTGCCAGCAGTGACTCGGGATTCGGCAGCCAGAACACTGAAGCTTTCTTT. This gives the protein CASSDSGFGSQNTEAFF.

The chain recombines TRBV29-1 with TRBJ2-7; possible D gene TRBD2, 6 bases. V lost 5 bases and J lost 5, with 19 bases in between. Germline V gives CDR1 SQVTM, CDR2 ANQGSEA. The CDR3 runs 14 residues. CDR3 region: CSVHTTRETDEQYF. CDR3 DNA: TGCAGCGTTCACACGACCCGGGAGACAGACGAGCAGTACTTC.

V and J are TRBV5-1 and TRBJ1-2; D remains ambiguous. The CDR3 covers 13 residues. The V end lost 5 bases, the J end lost 6 bases, and 14 bases lay between the germline ends. Looked up from germline, CDR1 is SGHRS and CDR2 is YFSETQ. For the CDR3, the DNA is TGCGCCAGCAGAGGCCCGGGATTAGATGGCTACACCTTC. This gives the protein CASRGPGLDGYTF.

The chain couples TRBV7-2 to TRBJ1-5; TRBD1 aligns across 10 bases. Trimming cost V 3 bases and J 0 bases; bases outside gene matches: 11. Per the germline V gene, CDR1 is SGHTA and CDR2 is FQGNSA. This CDR3 region has 19 residues. The CDR3 bases are TGTGCCAGCAGCTTGTTCCAGGGACAGGGGATTGTTAGCAATCAGCCCCAGCATTTT. It is translated as CASSLFQGQGIVSNQPQHF.

This rearrangement joins TRBV6-5 to TRBJ1-2; D gene uncertain. The CDR3 contains 12 residues. V was shortened by 4 bases and J by 8 bases, with 11 bases between the two germline ends. Germline CDR1 MNHEY, CDR2 SVGAGI. The CDR3 bases are TGTGCCAGCAGTTCAGGAAGGAGGGGCTACACCTTC. It is translated as CASSSGRRGYTF.

This clone appeared once. The rearrangement links TRBV5-1 to TRBJ2-1; D gene ambiguous. The germline CDR1 and CDR2 sequences are SGHRS and YFSETQ. V dropped 1 base and J dropped 9 bases, with 8 bases sitting between them. The CDR3 covers 12 residues. Written as DNA, the CDR3 is TGCGCCAGCAGCTTGTCCGCGAGTGAGCAGTTCTTC. Translation gives CASSLSASEQFF.

A single count supports this clone. The gene calls are TRBV5-1 and TRBJ1-4; tentatively, D is TRBD1 (6 bases). V shed 4 bases and J shed 8 bases, with 15 bases lying between them. The length of the CDR3 is 14 residues. Germline CDR1 reads SGHRS; CDR2 reads YFSETQ. The CDR3 is CASSPRAGEEKLFF. CDR3 coding DNA: TGCGCCAGCAGCCCGAGGGCAGGGGAGGAAAAACTGTTTTTT.

V gene TRBV5-4 combines with J gene TRBJ1-3, with D unclear. V dropped 0 bases and J dropped 2 bases, with 6 bases sitting between them. Germline CDR1 and CDR2: SGHNT and YYREEE (reference sequence). The CDR3 is made up of 14 amino acids. CDR3: CASSLGGTGNTIYF. The CDR3 bases are TGTGCCAGCAGCTTGGGAGGAACTGGAAACACCATATATTTT.

The sample holds a few counts of this clone. The chain is built from TRBV6-5 and TRBJ1-2; D is undetermined. This CDR3 is built from 11 residues. Germline V gene lookup returns CDR1 MNHEY and CDR2 SVGAGI. Trimming cost V 4 bases and J 5 bases, with 5 bases left between them. The CDR3 nucleotides are TGTGCCAGCAGTTCCGGGTATGGCTACACCTTC. As protein: CASSSGYGYTF.

The rearrangement uses TRBV19 and TRBJ1-6, with 7 bases aligning to TRBD1. The germline gives CDR1 LNHDA, CDR2 SQIVND (reference sequence). The V segment lost 4 bases and the J segment 9 bases; nucleotides outside the gene matches: 6. The CDR3 has 14 residues. Here the CDR3 reads CASSTDRISSPLHF. CDR3 sequence (DNA): TGTGCCAGTAGTACGGACAGGATCTCTTCACCCCTCCACTTT.

The chain uses TRBV9 and TRBJ1-5, with a tentative D call TRBD1 (5 bases). Trimming removed 4 bases at V and 3 bases at J, with 8 bases between. The CDR3 totals 13 residues. Germline V gene sequence: CDR1 SGDLS, CDR2 YYNGEE. The DNA of the CDR3 is TGTGCCAGCAGCCCCGGGGCCAATCAGCCCCAGCATTTT. This translates into CASSPGANQPQHF.

The chain recombines TRBV5-1 with TRBJ2-7; the match to TRBD1 covers 8 bases. Trimming cost V 5 bases and J 4 bases; bases outside gene matches: 5. CDR1 is SGHRS, CDR2 YFSETQ, per germline. CDR3 length: 13 amino acids. The CDR3 here is CASSWNRGYEQYF. The CDR3 DNA sequence: TGCGCCAGCAGTTGGAACAGGGGGTACGAGCAGTACTTC.